The 29 T cell receptor beta chains below were found in one sample sequenced in a study of blood T cells in healthy people across ages. Combining a sample-barcoded 5' primer with a J-beta primer mix, a second PCR ran for roughly 7 to 12 cycles. TCRdb processed the 5' RACE reads anew with MiXCR; each CDR3 protein has one entry. The data hold fewer than 2,000,000 distinct CDR3 sequences, with more than 35% observed a single time. The sequencing sample was made of blood. All receptors derive from a human donor in good health.

Remarks on this clonotype: Germline and junction disagree at one end, which may indicate a read error. The CDR3 is CSARDWTGGNVKLFF. Here the CDR3 DNA reads TGCAGTGCTAGGGATTGGACAGGGGGGAATGTAAAACTGTTTTTT. This chain joins TRBV20-1 and TRBJ1-4, with 10 bases matching TRBD1. The length of the CDR3 is 15 residues. CDR1 and CDR2 from the germline V gene are DFQATT and SNEGSKA (reference sequence).

A few counts support this clonotype. The chain combines TRBV7-8 with TRBJ2-1; D not certain. The V and J ends lost 6 bases and 2 bases respectively, with 11 bases between them. The germline CDR1 and CDR2 sequences are SGHVS and FQNEAQ. CDR3 size: 14 residues. The CDR3, as DNA: TGTGCCAGCAGAGAAGCAGCCGCCTACAATGAGCAGTTCTTC. Amino acid sequence: CASREAAAYNEQFF.

About this clonotype itself: A much larger clone differs from this one at a single base, so this may be a read error. The chain joins TRBV27 to TRBJ2-3, with D possibly TRBD2 on 6 matching bases. Germline-derived CDR1 and CDR2 are MNHEY and SMNVEV (reference sequence). The CDR3 covers 13 residues. The CDR3 is CAGSLNGGDTQYF. DNA for the CDR3: TGTGCCGGCAGTTTAAACGGGGGAGATACGCAGTATTTT.

The chain combines TRBV24-1 with TRBJ1-1, with D uncertain. The CDR3 has 13 amino acids. The V gene's germline CDR1 is KGHDR and CDR2 SFDVKD. Trimming left V 6 bases short and J 1 base short, with 8 bases between. CDR3 amino acids: CATSNDPNTEAFF. As DNA, the CDR3 is TGTGCCACCAGTAACGACCCGAACACTGAAGCTTTCTTT.

About this clonotype itself: This may arise from a read error, as a much more abundant clone is one base away. The rearrangement uses TRBV25-1 and TRBJ2-5; D is possibly TRBD2 (6 bases). The CDR3 consists of 14 residues. Trimming removed 6 bases at V and 0 bases at J, with 11 bases between. Germline values: CDR1 MGHDK, CDR2 SYGVNS. Here the CDR3 reads CASRGGTHQETQYF. The CDR3 bases are TGTGCCAGCAGGGGCGGGACTCACCAAGAGACCCAGTACTTC.

The chain employs TRBV29-1 and TRBJ2-7; 10 bases are a match to TRBD1. Germline lookup yields CDR1 SQVTM and CDR2 ANQGSEA. CDR3 length: 12 residues. V lost 3 bases to trimming and J lost 5 bases; unmatched junction nucleotides: 1. CDR3 amino acids: CSVDGTGDEQYF. The CDR3 nucleotides are TGCAGCGTTGACGGGACAGGGGACGAGCAGTACTTC.

V and J are TRBV6-6 and TRBJ2-1; 14 bases line up with TRBD2. This CDR3 has 16 amino acids. Germline V gene data show CDR1 as MNHNY and CDR2 as SVGAGI (reference sequence). After removal of 6 bases from V and 5 bases from J, the junction contained 6 bases not matched to a gene. CDR3 in amino acids: CASSPGLAGGHNEQFF. The CDR3 DNA reads as TGTGCCAGCAGCCCAGGACTAGCGGGGGGTCACAATGAGCAGTTCTTC.

V usage is TRBV10-3 and J usage is TRBJ2-3; 7 bases match TRBD2. Trimming removed 10 bases from V and 5 bases from J; junction bases left unmatched: 9. The CDR3 totals 13 residues. CDR1 and CDR2 from the germline V gene are ENHRY and SYGVKD. The DNA of the CDR3 is TGTGCCAGCACGATTGAGCGGGGAGATACGCAGTATTTT. Amino acid sequence: CASTIERGDTQYF.

The chain employs TRBV5-1 and TRBJ1-4; 9 positions agree with TRBD1. Germline V gene sequence: CDR1 SGHRS, CDR2 YFSETQ. This CDR3 has 18 amino acids. With V trimmed by 4 bases and J by 4 bases, 14 bases remained unmatched. For the CDR3, the DNA is TGCGCCAGCAGCCTCACCGGGACAGGGTCCTCCTTTAATGAAAAACTGTTTTTT. Translated: CASSLTGTGSSFNEKLFF.

The chain combines TRBV29-1 with TRBJ1-4; no firm D call. Germline V gene sequence: CDR1 SQVTM, CDR2 ANQGSEA. Deletions cut 8 bases from V and 3 bases from J, with 10 bases between. The CDR3 is made up of 12 amino acids. CDR3 amino acids: CSMTSANEKLFF. The CDR3 DNA reads as TGCAGCATGACGTCCGCTAATGAAAAACTGTTTTTT.

The rearrangement joins TRBV3-1 to TRBJ2-7; D ambiguous. Deletions cut 0 bases from V and 10 bases from J, with 16 bases between. The CDR3 has 14 amino acids. Germline CDR1 and CDR2: LGHDT and YNNKEL (reference sequence). CDR3 sequence (DNA): TGTGCCAGCAGCCAAGATGTGGCGGCAGAGGCCCAGTACTTC. Encoded protein: CASSQDVAAEAQYF.

The V and J genes are TRBV5-1 and TRBJ2-4; D might be TRBD2 (5 bases). This CDR3 is built from 14 residues. Germline V CDR1 and CDR2: SGHRS, YFSETQ. V shed 2 bases and J shed 13 bases, with 19 bases lying between them. The CDR3, as DNA: TGCGCCAGCAGCTTCGTCAGCGGCACCTACGGGCAGTACTTC. This codes for CASSFVSGTYGQYF.

The V and J genes are TRBV4-3 and TRBJ2-7; D might be TRBD1 (5 bases). The V end was cut by 0 bases, the J end by 5 bases, with 14 bases between. From germline, CDR1 is LGHNA and CDR2 YSLEER. The CDR3 totals 15 residues. Here the CDR3 reads CASSQDFQGMHEQYF. Written as DNA, the CDR3 is TGCGCCAGCAGCCAAGATTTTCAGGGAATGCACGAGCAGTACTTC.

The chain couples TRBV28 to TRBJ1-1; 8 positions match TRBD1. This CDR3 has 16 residues. The trim removed 6 bases at V and 3 bases at J, leaving 12 bases unmatched. CDR1 and CDR2 from the germline V gene are MDHEN and SYDVKM. CDR3 in amino acids: CASSPWTGRMDTEAFF. DNA of the CDR3: TGTGCCAGCAGCCCATGGACAGGGCGTATGGACACTGAAGCTTTCTTT.

This clonotype was counted only a few times. V gene TRBV6-1 combines with J gene TRBJ1-2; TRBD1 might be the D (5 bases). Trimming removed 0 bases from V and 3 bases from J, with 14 bases in between. Germline V gene sequence: CDR1 MNHNS, CDR2 SASEGT. This CDR3 is 16 amino acids long. The CDR3 sequence: CASSEAWGRTYYGYTF. For the CDR3, the DNA is TGTGCCAGCAGTGAAGCCTGGGGCCGAACCTACTATGGCTACACCTTC.

This clonotype was seen more than once but under ten times. An end of the junction does not agree with germline; a read error may underlie this. The chain has TRBV7-8 and TRBJ1-5; possibly TRBD1 for D (5 bases). Per the germline V gene, CDR1 is SGHVS and CDR2 is FQNEAQ. This CDR3 has 20 amino acids. The CDR3 DNA reads as TGTGCCAGCAGCATAGCCCCACTTTACCGGGACCAAGTAGGCAATCAGCCCCAGCATTTT. Protein: CASSIAPLYRDQVGNQPQHF.

The chain combines TRBV27 with TRBJ2-5; 9 nucleotides match TRBD1. J was trimmed by 6 bases and V by 2 bases; bases with no gene match: 7. Germline V gene lookup returns CDR1 MNHEY and CDR2 SMNVEV (reference sequence). The CDR3 runs to 15 residues. CDR3 nucleotides: TGTGCCAGCAGTTTAAGCTCTAACAGGGGGCAGACCCAGTACTTC. It codes for CASSLSSNRGQTQYF.

This chain connects TRBV2 to TRBJ1-1; 7 positions agree with TRBD1. The trim removed 8 bases at V and 5 bases at J, leaving 8 bases unmatched. Germline lookup yields CDR1 SNHLY and CDR2 FYNNEI. CDR3 size: 13 residues. The CDR3 DNA is TGTGCCAGCGAGGAGCAGGGGGAGACTGAAGCTTTCTTT. Translating gives CASEEQGETEAFF.

On this clonotype: An end of the junction differs from the germline gene, which may be a read error. J is TRBJ2-3 and V is TRBV3-1, with TRBD2 matching 12 bases. Germline assignment: CDR1 LGHDT and CDR2 YNNKEL (reference sequence). The CDR3 is 16 residues long. The CDR3 protein is CAGSRRLAGAADTQYF. The DNA for the CDR3 is TGTGCCGGCAGCCGGCGACTAGCGGGGGCGGCGGATACGCAGTATTTT.

Worth noting for this clonotype: Germline and junction disagree at one end, which may indicate a read error. J is TRBJ2-3 and V is TRBV13; D remains ambiguous. CDR3 length: 16 residues. In germline, CDR1 is PRHDT, CDR2 FYEKMQ (reference sequence). The CDR3 is CASSLEGLSITDTRYF. The CDR3 DNA follows: TGTGCCAGCAGCTTAGAGGGCCTTTCAATCACAGATACGCGGTATTTT.

This clonotype was counted between two and nine times. The chain carries TRBV12-5 and TRBJ2-3; D might be TRBD1 or TRBD2, each matching 5 bases. Germline CDR1 reads LGHNT; CDR2 reads FRNRAP. This CDR3 region has 11 residues. V shed 6 bases and J shed 13 bases, with 14 bases lying between them. The CDR3 sequence: CASGRGPYKYF. CDR3 coding DNA: TGTGCTAGTGGCCGGGGACCGTACAAGTATTTT.

V usage is TRBV3-1 and J usage is TRBJ1-5; no clear D. This CDR3 contains 14 residues. V was trimmed by 1 base and J by 4 bases, leaving 8 bases between them. CDR1 is LGHDT and CDR2 is YNNKEL in the germline V gene (reference sequence). For the CDR3, the DNA is TGTGCCAGCAGCCAAGCTCTGGTTAATCAGCCCCAGCATTTT. Translated: CASSQALVNQPQHF.

The chain joins TRBV24-1 to TRBJ2-1; no definite D call. Germline lookup yields CDR1 KGHDR and CDR2 SFDVKD. Trimming left V 4 bases short and J 9 bases short, with 15 bases between. CDR3 length: 14 residues. The CDR3 DNA follows: TGTGCCACCAGTGACCGGACCTTCCCCAGTGAGCAGTTCTTC. Protein sequence: CATSDRTFPSEQFF.

The V and J genes are TRBV20-1 and TRBJ2-1, with D maybe TRBD2 (6 bases). The V gene lost 6 bases and the J gene lost 4 bases, with 16 bases spanning the gap. The length of the CDR3 is 14 residues. Germline CDR1 and CDR2: DFQATT and SNEGSKA (reference sequence). The CDR3 DNA follows: TGCAGTGCCAAGACTAGTTCGGGGTACAATGAGCAGTTCTTC. This translates into CSAKTSSGYNEQFF.

The J gene is TRBJ2-7, the V gene TRBV7-3; 7 bases map to TRBD2. The J call may be incorrect, as the DNA end agrees better with TRBJ2-5. Germline V lookup: CDR1 SGHTA, CDR2 FQGTGA. CDR3 size: 13 residues. This CDR3 reads CASSSLAMQTQYF. CDR3 bases: TGTGCCAGCAGCTCACTAGCGATGCAGACCCAGTACTTC.

This clonotype has at least ten counts. The chain recombines TRBV6-6 with TRBJ1-2, with TRBD1 as a possible D gene (6 bases). CDR1 is MNHNY and CDR2 is SVGAGI in the germline V gene (reference sequence). This CDR3 region has 13 residues. Between the trimmed V and J ends, which lost 7 bases and 8 bases, there was a span of 17 bases. Here the CDR3 reads CASKSQRGQGYTF. In DNA, the CDR3 is TGTGCCAGCAAAAGCCAGCGAGGACAGGGCTACACCTTC.

V gene TRBV7-9 combines with J gene TRBJ2-4, with 9 bases lining up with TRBD1. The J call may be in error: the DNA end matches TRBJ2-7 better. The CDR3 totals 16 residues. CDR1 is SEHNR and CDR2 is FQNEAQ in the germline V gene (reference sequence). The CDR3 spells CASSLSFGTGTDEQYF. The CDR3 DNA is TGTGCCAGCAGCTTATCTTTCGGGACAGGGACCGACGAGCAGTACTTC.

This clonotype was recorded only once. The chain carries TRBV20-1 and TRBJ2-4; 7 bases align to TRBD1. The CDR3 is 16 residues long. Germline values: CDR1 DFQATT, CDR2 SNEGSKA (reference sequence). V gave up 0 bases and J gave up 13 bases; unmatched junction bases: 18. CDR3 protein: CSARDRRQGVGNEQYF. The CDR3 nucleotides are TGCAGTGCTAGAGATCGTCGACAGGGAGTAGGGAATGAGCAGTACTTC.

This chain links TRBV29-1 with TRBJ1-4; no clear D. Trimming took 3 bases from V and 10 from J, leaving 12 bases between them. Germline lookup yields CDR1 SQVTM and CDR2 ANQGSEA. The CDR3 sequence is 12 residues long. CDR3 protein: CSVEVEAAKLFF. The CDR3 region has the DNA TGCAGCGTTGAGGTGGAAGCAGCAAAACTGTTTTTT.